Following are 22 T cell receptor beta chains from one sample sequenced in a study of blood T cell repertoires in COVID-19. Sequenced by immunoSEQ multiplex PCR; TCRdb stores in-frame clones only, minus some. There are a few hundred thousand clones in the sample; over 80% occur only once, and 3.7% lies in the top ten. The sequencing sample was made of peripheral blood. These receptors originate from a woman aged 40 to 49 with acute or convalescent COVID-19.

V gene TRBV9 combines with J gene TRBJ2-1; 13 nucleotides agree with TRBD2. V dropped 3 bases and J dropped 7; count of bases not matched to a gene: 4. From germline, CDR1 is SGDLS and CDR2 YYNGEE. CDR3 length: 15 amino acids. The CDR3 loop is CASSALAGGYNEQFF. CDR3 DNA sequence: TGTGCCAGCAGCGCACTAGCGGGGGGGTATAATGAGCAGTTCTTC.

The chain combines TRBV5-4 with TRBJ1-2; tentatively, D is TRBD1 (5 bases). The CDR3 sequence is 14 residues long. Germline loops: CDR1 SGHNT, CDR2 YYREEE (reference sequence). V was clipped by 0 bases and J by 7 bases, with 13 bases between them. This chain's CDR3 is CASSLVGQGAGYTF. The DNA for the CDR3 is TGTGCCAGCAGCTTGGTGGGCCAGGGCGCTGGCTACACCTTC.

V usage is TRBV14 and J usage is TRBJ1-1, with 8 nucleotides matching TRBD1. This CDR3 has 13 residues. Germline CDR1 is SGHDN and CDR2 is FVKESK. V was clipped by 4 bases and J by 6 bases; unmatched bases: 4. The DNA for the CDR3 is TGTGCCAGCAGCCTGGGACAGGTCCCTGAAGCTTTCTTT. Its translation is CASSLGQVPEAFF.

The CDR3 bases are TGTGCCAGCAGTTACTCGAATAGCGGGCCTTACAATGAGCAGTTCTTC. Translated: CASSYSNSGPYNEQFF. V is TRBV6-5 and J is TRBJ2-1, with 7 nucleotides matching TRBD2. The J segment lost 4 bases and the V segment lost 0 bases, leaving 6 bases of the junction unmatched. The CDR3 length is 16 residues. Germline loops: CDR1 MNHEY, CDR2 SVGAGI.

The CDR3 sequence: CASSSPGQGYEAFF. The DNA of the CDR3 is TGTGCCAGCAGCTCACCGGGACAGGGATATGAAGCTTTCTTT. V and J are TRBV7-2 and TRBJ1-1; 9 nucleotides align to TRBD1. The CDR3 totals 14 residues. V was clipped by 4 bases and J by 7 bases; unmatched bases: 7. Germline CDR1 reads SGHTA; CDR2 reads FQGNSA.

This sequence joins TRBV6-5 and TRBJ1-3, with a weak D call TRBD1 (5 bases). Germline CDR1 reads MNHEY; CDR2 reads SVGAGI. The CDR3 runs to 14 residues. Trimming removed 8 bases at V and 5 bases at J, with 16 bases between. In DNA form, the CDR3 reads TGTGCCAGCGGGTCGCAGGGATCGAGAAACACCATATATTTT. Protein product: CASGSQGSRNTIYF.

V is TRBV6-6 and J is TRBJ2-5; 10 bases map to TRBD1. The germline CDR1 and CDR2 sequences are MNHNY and SVGAGI (reference sequence). CDR3 size: 15 residues. With 5 bases clipped from V and 2 bases from J, the junction kept 5 bases outside the gene matches. CDR3 DNA: TGTGCCAGCAGTGACCCGGGACAGGGGCAAGAGACCCAGTACTTC. Translating gives CASSDPGQGQETQYF.

This chain joins TRBV10-2 and TRBJ2-3; 11 bases line up with TRBD2. The CDR3 contains 19 residues. V shed 8 bases and J 4 bases; nucleotides not matched to a gene: 20. Germline CDR1 WSHSY, CDR2 SAAADI. The DNA of the CDR3 is TGCGCCAGCTCCCCTAAGGGGCTAGCGGGGGGTCAGTGGGCAGATACGCAGTATTTT. Protein: CASSPKGLAGGQWADTQYF.

The chain is built from TRBV4-2 and TRBJ2-6, with TRBD1 matching over 9 bases. V was pared by 1 base and J by 4 bases, with 11 bases of the junction left unmatched. This CDR3 is built from 19 residues. Germline V gives CDR1 LGHNA, CDR2 YNFKEQ. CDR3: CASSQGGSNRGLGANVLTF. CDR3 DNA: TGTGCCAGCAGCCAAGGGGGATCAAACAGGGGGCTCGGGGCCAACGTCCTGACTTTC.

The gene calls are TRBV18 and TRBJ2-1; 11 bases are a match to TRBD2. Germline lookup yields CDR1 KGHSH and CDR2 LQKENI. With V trimmed by 2 bases and J by 0 bases, 12 bases remained unmatched. The CDR3 runs 20 residues. This CDR3 is CASSPFHTSGGRSSYNEQFF. In nucleotides, the CDR3 is TGTGCCAGCTCACCATTTCATACTAGCGGGGGCCGGAGCTCCTACAATGAGCAGTTCTTC.

The chain uses TRBV11-2 and TRBJ1-6; D gene uncertain. Germline-derived CDR1 and CDR2 are SGHAT and FQNNGV. This CDR3 region has 16 residues. Trimming took off 4 bases at V and 0 bases at J, with 10 bases between the two ends. In nucleotides, the CDR3 is TGTGCCAGCAGCTCCGGGAAGAGCTCCTATAATTCACCCCTCCACTTT. It codes for CASSSGKSSYNSPLHF.

This clone has a handful of counts. The chain is built from TRBV5-6 and TRBJ2-2; 9 nucleotides agree with TRBD1. The germline gives CDR1 SGHDT, CDR2 YYEEEE. V gave up 3 bases and J gave up 4 bases; unmatched junction bases: 1. This CDR3 contains 14 residues. CDR3 region: CASSWDRATGELFF. The CDR3 nucleotides are TGTGCCAGCAGCTGGGACAGGGCCACCGGGGAGCTGTTTTTT.

The chain carries TRBV19 and TRBJ1-1; 12 bases match TRBD1. The CDR3 is 13 residues long. Germline V gene sequence: CDR1 LNHDA, CDR2 SQIVND (reference sequence). After removal of 9 bases from V and 8 bases from J, the junction contained 7 bases not matched to a gene. CDR3 protein: CASRWDRGQEAFF. As DNA, the CDR3 is TGTGCCAGCCGATGGGACAGGGGGCAGGAAGCTTTCTTT.

This clone was detected only once. The chain uses TRBV4-1 and TRBJ2-2, with TRBD1 matching 8 bases. The germline CDR1 and CDR2 sequences are MGHRA and YSYEKL. The CDR3 contains 15 residues. V lost 4 bases and J lost 6; bases outside the gene matches: 7. CDR3 sequence (DNA): TGCGCCAGCAGCCTTGACAGGGGAGCGCCCGGGGAGCTGTTTTTT. Protein product: CASSLDRGAPGELFF.

This sequence joins TRBV6-5 and TRBJ2-7; a weak D match, TRBD1 (6 bases). The CDR3 runs to 14 residues. V was pared by 6 bases and J by 9 bases, with 21 bases between. Germline V gives CDR1 MNHEY, CDR2 SVGAGI. The CDR3 DNA reads as TGTGCCAGCAGGGCTCGATCCACAGGGTGGAGGCAGTACGTC. This translates into CASRARSTGWRQYV.

V and J are TRBV18 and TRBJ2-7; possible D gene TRBD2, 6 bases. Germline V gene lookup returns CDR1 KGHSH and CDR2 LQKENI. V dropped 3 bases and J dropped 7 bases, with 13 bases sitting between them. The CDR3 length is 13 residues. The CDR3 sequence: CASSPGIGGEQYV. CDR3 DNA sequence: TGTGCCAGCTCACCTGGCATCGGGGGAGAGCAGTACGTC.

J is TRBJ2-3 and V is TRBV13; possibly TRBD2 for D (6 bases). CDR3 length: 18 residues. V shed 1 base and J shed 2 bases, with 19 bases lying between them. Germline CDR1 and CDR2: PRHDT and FYEKMQ (reference sequence). In DNA form, the CDR3 reads TGTGCCAGCAGCTTAGTAGCCGTGTCTAGCGAGGACACAGATACGCAGTATTTT. Encoded protein: CASSLVAVSSEDTDTQYF.

This clone was found a few times. The chain links TRBV10-3 to TRBJ1-2; D possibly corresponds to TRBD1 (6 bases). The CDR3 sequence is 16 residues long. The V end lost 2 bases, the J end lost 8 bases, and 21 bases lay between the germline ends. Germline V gene sequence: CDR1 ENHRY, CDR2 SYGVKD. The CDR3 here is CAISEDPGLGADGYTF. CDR3 bases: TGTGCCATCAGTGAGGATCCAGGCCTGGGGGCGGACGGCTACACCTTC.

CDR3 nucleotides: TGTGCCAGCAGCGAGGGGACAGAGGGGACTAATCAGCCCCAGCATTTT. This encodes CASSEGTEGTNQPQHF. The chain employs TRBV7-8 and TRBJ1-5, with 7 nucleotides matching TRBD1. The J segment lost 4 bases and the V segment lost 5 bases, leaving 11 bases of the junction unmatched. The CDR3 sequence is 16 residues long. From germline, CDR1 is SGHVS and CDR2 FQNEAQ.

The chain couples TRBV6-5 to TRBJ1-2, with a tentative D call TRBD1 (6 bases). V gave up 5 bases and J gave up 8 bases, with 15 bases separating them. The CDR3 has 13 residues. The germline V gene has CDR1 MNHEY and CDR2 SVGAGI. CDR3 in DNA: TGTGCCAGCAGTATGGGCGCGGGGGCCGGCTACACCTTC. It yields the protein CASSMGAGAGYTF.

This chain uses TRBV20-1 with TRBJ1-1; D ambiguous. Germline V gene lookup returns CDR1 DFQATT and CDR2 SNEGSKA (reference sequence). The CDR3 has 11 residues. V lost 6 bases and J lost 8, with 13 bases in between. CDR3 protein: CSAKPVGEAFF. The CDR3 DNA reads as TGCAGTGCCAAGCCCGTGGGCGAAGCTTTCTTT.

This clone was recorded once. This rearrangement joins TRBV6-1 to TRBJ1-6; unclear D gene. The CDR3 runs to 17 residues. Germline assignment: CDR1 MNHNS and CDR2 SASEGT. Trimming took 2 bases from V and 3 from J, leaving 14 bases between them. The CDR3 sequence: CASSEPPGGNYNSPLHF. The CDR3 nucleotides read TGTGCCAGCAGTGAACCCCCGGGAGGGAACTATAATTCACCCCTCCACTTT.